What follows are 10 T cell receptor beta chains derived from one specimen sequenced in a study of T cells in Graves' hyperthyroidism and ophthalmopathy. Researchers took RNA transcripts and amplified the TCR beta CDR3 regions from them. The TCR CDR3 first-round RT-PCR relied on the HTBI primer set. MiXCR, applied by TCRdb to the multiplex PCR reads, yields one record per CDR3 protein. The table has hundreds of thousands of distinct CDR3 sequences, roughly 20% seen once. What was sequenced was blood. All receptors come from a man aged 25-40 years with Graves' ophthalmopathy.

This clonotype was counted a few times. The chain recombines TRBV28 with TRBJ2-3; the match to TRBD1 covers 7 bases. The germline CDR1 and CDR2 sequences are MDHEN and SYDVKM. The V and J ends lost 5 bases and 5 bases, in that order; junction bases with no gene match: 10. The CDR3 is 15 residues long. CDR3 coding DNA: TGTGCCAGCAGTGCCCGAGACAGGGTGTTAGATACGCAGTATTTT. It specifies CASSARDRVLDTQYF.

This clonotype was counted ten times or more. This chain connects TRBV20-1 to TRBJ1-2; D unresolved. With 3 bases removed from V and 4 bases from J, the gap between germline ends came to 6 bases. Germline V gene sequence: CDR1 DFQATT, CDR2 SNEGSKA (reference sequence). This CDR3 has 11 amino acids. CDR3 DNA: TGCAGTGCTAGGCTGAGCTATGGCTACACCTTC. Encoded protein: CSARLSYGYTF.

This sequence joins TRBV5-1 and TRBJ2-1; D unresolved. The CDR3 consists of 14 residues. CDR1 and CDR2 (germline): SGHRS, YFSETQ. The V gene lost 0 bases and the J gene lost 6 bases, with 10 bases spanning the gap. CDR3 region: CASSLGGFPNEQFF. The CDR3 DNA is TGCGCCAGCAGCTTGGGTGGATTCCCCAATGAGCAGTTCTTC. Drawing the rest from reference TRBV5-1 and TRBJ2-1, the complete variable domain is KAGVTQTPRYLIKTRGQQVTLSCSPISGHRSVSWYQQTPGQGLQFLFEYFSETQRNKGNFPGRFSGRQFSNSRSEMNVSTLELGDSALYLCASSLGGFPNEQFFGPGTRLTVL.

This clonotype was detected a few times. This chain connects TRBV7-3 to TRBJ2-2; the match to TRBD1 covers 9 bases. Germline assignment: CDR1 SGHTA and CDR2 FQGTGA. CDR3 length: 14 residues. V lost 4 bases to trimming and J lost 6 bases; unmatched junction nucleotides: 3. This CDR3 reads CASSSGTGSGELFF. CDR3 in DNA: TGTGCCAGCAGCTCCGGGACAGGGTCCGGGGAGCTGTTTTTT.

This clonotype was seen only a few times. The V call is TRBV7-3, the J call TRBJ2-2, with 8 bases that match TRBD2. There are 15 residues in the CDR3. Germline CDR1 reads SGHTA; CDR2 reads FQGTGA. V dropped 5 bases and J dropped 6; count of bases not matched to a gene: 8. This CDR3 is CASSRSGSGAGELFF. CDR3 sequence (DNA): TGTGCCAGCAGCCGGAGCGGGAGCGGCGCCGGGGAGCTGTTTTTT.

This clonotype appeared a few times. The gene calls are TRBV7-2 and TRBJ1-6; 7 bases map to TRBD1. Germline V gene lookup returns CDR1 SGHTA and CDR2 FQGNSA. There are 19 residues in the CDR3. The junction had 13 bases not matched to a gene; V was cut back by 4 bases and J by 1 base. The CDR3 region is CASSSTGASRKSYNSPLHF. The CDR3, as DNA: TGTGCCAGCAGCTCAACAGGGGCCTCAAGGAAATCCTATAATTCACCCCTCCACTTT.

CDR3 coding DNA: TGCAGTGCTTGGGGGCGTGCGCCTTTCGGTGGGCAGTTCTTC. Translation gives CSAWGRAPFGGQFF. V usage is TRBV20-1 and J usage is TRBJ2-1, with D possibly matching TRBD1 (6 bases). V was pared by 5 bases and J by 12 bases, with 23 bases between. Germline V gives CDR1 DFQATT, CDR2 SNEGSKA (reference sequence). The CDR3 length is 14 residues.

This clonotype has more than one count but fewer than ten. The chain employs TRBV19 and TRBJ1-5, with D unresolved. Trimming left V 2 bases short and J 4 bases short, with 12 bases between. The CDR3 sequence is 15 residues long. Germline V CDR1 and CDR2: LNHDA, SQIVND (reference sequence). This CDR3 is CASSIPRTENQPQHF. Here the CDR3 DNA reads TGTGCCAGTAGTATACCAAGGACGGAAAATCAGCCCCAGCATTTT. The entire variable domain, with the rest obtained from reference TRBV19 and TRBJ1-5, is as follows: DGGITQSPKYLFRKEGQNVTLSCEQNLNHDAMYWYRQDPGQGLRLIYYSQIVNDFQKGDIAEGYSVSREKKESFPLTVTSAQKNPTAFYLCASSIPRTENQPQHFGDGTRLSIL.

This chain links TRBV24-1 with TRBJ2-1; TRBD2 matches 11 bases. CDR3 length: 12 amino acids. From germline, CDR1 is KGHDR and CDR2 SFDVKD. The V segment lost 5 bases and the J segment 10 bases; nucleotides outside the gene matches: 0. CDR3 DNA: TGTGCCACCAGTGGACTAGCGGGAGAGCAGTTCTTC. Translation: CATSGLAGEQFF.

The chain combines TRBV29-1 with TRBJ2-3; perhaps TRBD1 as D (5 bases). The CDR3 covers 14 residues. Germline V gene sequence: CDR1 SQVTM, CDR2 ANQGSEA. Between the trimmed V and J ends, which lost 7 bases and 2 bases, there was a span of 16 bases. This chain's CDR3 is CSASTEANTDTQYF. DNA of the CDR3: TGCAGCGCCTCGACAGAGGCAAACACAGATACGCAGTATTTT.